Listed here are 30 T cell receptor beta chains from one sample, sequenced in a study of CD8+CD57+ T cells in acquired aplastic anemia (dated 2018 in TCRdb). Data came from an Illumina HiSeq 2000. Genomic DNA was used as template for profiling of TCR beta VDJ combinations and CDR3 sequences. TCRdb reprocessed the public reads (quality trimming at Q25 with fastp, clone calling with MiXCR) and kept in-frame beta chains. Identical CDR3 proteins give one entry, which carries the most common genes and DNA. The sample table shows over 200,000 distinct CDR3 sequences, and roughly 57% are seen once. Of the sample, roughly 29% falls within the top ten clones. The sequenced sample consisted of sorted CD4+, CD8+, or CD8+CD57+ T cells (not recorded which) from PBMCs. All receptors derive from a human donor in good health.

In its sample, this clonotype was seen a few times. In DNA, the CDR3 is TGTGCCAGCAGTTATGACAGGGTCTACGAGCAGTACTTC. As protein: CASSYDRVYEQYF. V gene TRBV6-5 combines with J gene TRBJ2-7; 7 bases agree with TRBD1. In germline, CDR1 is MNHEY, CDR2 SVGAGI. The CDR3 length is 13 residues. V lost 3 bases to trimming and J lost 3 bases; unmatched junction nucleotides: 2.

This clonotype appeared a few times. The chain employs TRBV20-1 and TRBJ2-7, with D tentatively TRBD2 (5 bases). Germline CDR1 and CDR2: DFQATT and SNEGSKA (reference sequence). V dropped 1 base and J dropped 1 base, with 11 bases sitting between them. The CDR3 consists of 14 residues. The CDR3 protein is CSARVGSASYEQYV. CDR3 DNA sequence: TGCAGTGCTAGAGTGGGTAGCGCGTCCTACGAGCAGTACGTC.

This clonotype was seen a handful of times. The J gene is TRBJ2-1, the V gene TRBV7-9, with 8 bases fitting TRBD2. V lost 3 bases and J lost 3; bases outside the gene matches: 1. Germline CDR1 SEHNR, CDR2 FQNEAQ (reference sequence). The length of the CDR3 is 14 residues. The CDR3 sequence is CASSFSGDYNEQFF. Written as DNA, the CDR3 is TGTGCCAGCAGCTTTAGCGGGGACTACAATGAGCAGTTCTTC.

V gene TRBV6-6 combines with J gene TRBJ2-7; TRBD2 is a possible D gene (7 bases). CDR1 is MNHNY, CDR2 SVGAGI, per germline (reference sequence). This CDR3 contains 14 residues. Between the trimmed V and J ends, which lost 2 bases and 6 bases, there was a span of 14 bases. This CDR3 reads CASSYVRGASEQYF. Here the CDR3 DNA reads TGTGCCAGCAGTTACGTTCGGGGGGCGTCCGAGCAGTACTTC.

In its sample, this clonotype was seen once. The J gene is TRBJ2-7, the V gene TRBV6-1; a weak D match, TRBD2 (5 bases). Per germline, CDR1 MNHNS and CDR2 SASEGT. The ends were cut back, 1 base at V and 0 bases at J, with 10 bases in the middle. The length of the CDR3 is 15 residues. This CDR3 is CASSEGITSSYEQYF. CDR3 in DNA: TGTGCCAGCAGTGAAGGGATAACTAGCTCCTACGAGCAGTACTTC.

The V call is TRBV19, the J call TRBJ2-3; 12 bases agree with TRBD2. The V gene's germline CDR1 is LNHDA and CDR2 SQIVND (reference sequence). The CDR3 is made up of 15 amino acids. Trimming at V came to 5 bases and at J to 6 bases, leaving 6 bases not matched to a gene. The CDR3 region has the DNA TGTGCCAGTAGTCTAGCGGGGGGGCCGTTTGATACGCAGTATTTT. Translated: CASSLAGGPFDTQYF.

The J gene is TRBJ2-2, the V gene TRBV29-1, with 10 bases fitting TRBD1. Trimming cost V 7 bases and J 5 bases; bases outside gene matches: 7. The CDR3 loop spans 14 amino acids. Germline-derived CDR1 and CDR2 are SQVTM and ANQGSEA. CDR3 residues: CSAVGQGVTGELFF. The CDR3 coding sequence is TGCAGCGCAGTCGGACAGGGGGTTACCGGGGAGCTGTTTTTT.

This clonotype occurred a few times. The chain is built from TRBV10-2 and TRBJ2-5, with 9 positions matching TRBD1. The CDR3 consists of 14 residues. Germline values: CDR1 WSHSY, CDR2 SAAADI. J was trimmed by 5 bases and V by 6 bases; bases with no gene match: 7. CDR3 nucleotides: TGCGCCAGCAGGGAGGGACAGGGTAGGGAGACCCAGTACTTC. Its protein product is CASREGQGRETQYF.

This clonotype was seen at least ten times. CDR3: CATRSPAAVNEKLFF. CDR3 coding DNA: TGTGCCACCAGGAGCCCGGCAGCCGTAAATGAAAAACTGTTTTTT. The V and J genes are TRBV15 and TRBJ1-4, with D uncertain. Germline loops: CDR1 LNHNV, CDR2 YYDKDF (reference sequence). The CDR3 contains 15 residues. V lost 6 bases and J 5 bases, leaving 16 bases between the germline ends.

V is TRBV29-1 and J is TRBJ2-7, with 11 positions matching TRBD2. V was pared by 2 bases and J by 0 bases, with 6 bases of the junction left unmatched. This CDR3 is 16 amino acids long. Germline CDR1 is SQVTM and CDR2 is ANQGSEA. The CDR3 spells CSVELASGRSSYEQYF. Here the CDR3 DNA reads TGCAGCGTTGAACTGGCTAGCGGGAGGAGCTCCTACGAGCAGTACTTC.

V and J are TRBV20-1 and TRBJ1-2; 8 bases are shared with TRBD1. After removal of 0 bases from V and 7 bases from J, the junction contained 4 bases not matched to a gene. The CDR3 runs to 13 residues. Germline assignment: CDR1 DFQATT and CDR2 SNEGSKA (reference sequence). In nucleotides, the CDR3 is TGCAGTGCTAGAGATAGCAGGGGGCCTGGCTACACCTTC. Protein sequence: CSARDSRGPGYTF.

The genes are TRBV10-3 and TRBJ2-3, with 9 bases lining up with TRBD2. Germline assignment: CDR1 ENHRY and CDR2 SYGVKD. This CDR3 contains 15 residues. Trimming at V came to 2 bases and at J to 4 bases, leaving 4 bases not matched to a gene. The CDR3 nucleotides are TGTGCCATCAGTGAGGCTAGCGGGGTGGCAGATACGCAGTATTTT. As protein: CAISEASGVADTQYF.

There are many counts of this clonotype. The genes are TRBV6-6 and TRBJ2-1; TRBD2 matches at 8 bases. The CDR3 spans 15 residues. Germline assignment: CDR1 MNHNY and CDR2 SVGAGI (reference sequence). Losses at the gene ends were 6 bases for V and 9 bases for J; bases not matched to a gene: 13. The CDR3 here is CASSEAGVVFGEQFF. The CDR3 DNA sequence: TGTGCCAGCAGCGAAGCGGGAGTGGTCTTTGGTGAGCAGTTCTTC.

This chain connects TRBV19 to TRBJ2-1; TRBD2 agrees at 9 bases. CDR3 length: 14 amino acids. Losses at the gene ends were 7 bases for V and 4 bases for J; bases not matched to a gene: 5. Germline V lookup: CDR1 LNHDA, CDR2 SQIVND (reference sequence). CDR3 in amino acids: CASKVAGAYNEQFF. For the CDR3, the DNA is TGTGCCAGTAAGGTAGCGGGGGCGTACAATGAGCAGTTCTTC.

The rearrangement links TRBV7-2 to TRBJ2-7; TRBD2 might be the D (5 bases). Trimming shortened V by 2 bases and J by 7 bases, and 12 bases separated the two germline ends. Germline loops: CDR1 SGHTA, CDR2 FQGNSA. The CDR3 loop spans 13 amino acids. CDR3 residues: CASSLYSAGEQYF. DNA of the CDR3: TGTGCCAGCAGCTTATACTCGGCGGGTGAGCAGTACTTC.

The rearrangement uses TRBV5-1 and TRBJ2-7, with 8 bases that match TRBD2. This CDR3 region has 15 residues. Trimming took 2 bases from V and 6 from J; bases not matched to a gene: 10. Germline assignment: CDR1 SGHRS and CDR2 YFSETQ. CDR3 sequence reads: CASSLAGERAREQYF. The CDR3 bases are TGCGCCAGCAGCTTAGCGGGAGAACGAGCTCGCGAGCAGTACTTC. Filled out from reference TRBV5-1 and TRBJ2-7, the complete variable domain reads KAGVTQTPRYLIKTRGQQVTLSCSPISGHRSVSWYQQTPGQGLQFLFEYFSETQRNKGNFPGRFSGRQFSNSRSEMNVSTLELGDSALYLCASSLAGERAREQYFGPGTRLTVT.

V and J are TRBV7-3 and TRBJ1-2; no clear D gene. CDR3 length: 15 residues. V was clipped by 9 bases and J by 3 bases, with 20 bases between them. CDR1 is SGHTA and CDR2 is FQGTGA in the germline V gene. CDR3 amino acids: CASSTGRPPDYGYTF. The CDR3 region has the DNA TGTGCCAGTAGTACCGGACGGCCCCCGGACTATGGCTACACCTTC. The whole variable domain, remainder taken from reference TRBV7-3 and TRBJ1-2, is GAGVSQTPSNKVTEKGKYVELRCDPISGHTALYWYRQSLGQGPEFLIYFQGTGAADDSGLPNDRFFAVRPEGSVSTLKIQRTERGDSAVYLCASSTGRPPDYGYTFGSGTRLTVV.

In the case of this clonotype: A much larger clone is a single base away; this may be a read error. The V call is TRBV9, the J call TRBJ2-1; 10 positions agree with TRBD2. This CDR3 spans 16 amino acids. V dropped 4 bases and J dropped 5; count of bases not matched to a gene: 9. Germline CDR1 reads SGDLS; CDR2 reads YYNGEE. CDR3 region: CASSPMLAGAHNEQFF. The CDR3 coding sequence is TGTGCCAGCAGCCCCATGCTAGCGGGAGCCCACAATGAGCAGTTCTTC.

This clonotype was seen once. The J gene is TRBJ2-5, the V gene TRBV29-1, with 9 nucleotides matching TRBD2. Germline V gives CDR1 SQVTM, CDR2 ANQGSEA. CDR3 size: 14 residues. J lost 3 bases, V lost 5 bases, and 7 bases had no gene match. CDR3 DNA sequence: TGCAGCGTTCGGATAGCGGGGGTGGAAGAGACCCAGTACTTC. Translating it yields CSVRIAGVEETQYF.

At least ten counts were recorded for this clonotype. The chain couples TRBV7-2 to TRBJ2-7; weak D call: TRBD2 (5 bases). The CDR3 loop spans 15 amino acids. Looked up from germline, CDR1 is SGHTA and CDR2 is FQGNSA. V dropped 5 bases and J dropped 0 bases, with 14 bases sitting between them. CDR3 sequence reads: CASSQLLGSSYEQYF. The CDR3 nucleotides are TGTGCCAGCAGCCAGCTACTTGGGAGCTCCTACGAGCAGTACTTC.

This clonotype was observed a few times. J is TRBJ1-6 and V is TRBV4-1; a possible D gene is TRBD1 (5 bases). V gave up 1 base and J gave up 8 bases, with 18 bases separating them. The CDR3 length is 17 residues. CDR1 is MGHRA, CDR2 YSYEKL, per germline. The CDR3 coding sequence is TGCGCCAGCAGCCAAGGCGTGGCGCAGGGCGTCGATTCACCCCTCCACTTT. This sequence encodes CASSQGVAQGVDSPLHF.

The rearrangement uses TRBV24-1 and TRBJ2-3; D is uncertain. With 0 bases removed from V and 8 bases from J, the gap between germline ends came to 5 bases. CDR1 and CDR2 from the germline V gene are KGHDR and SFDVKD. The CDR3 covers 12 residues. The CDR3: CATSDLEVTQYF. Here the CDR3 DNA reads TGTGCCACCAGTGATTTGGAAGTTACGCAGTATTTT.

The chain links TRBV7-8 to TRBJ1-1; 7 positions match TRBD1. V shed 5 bases and J 3 bases; nucleotides not matched to a gene: 6. CDR1 and CDR2 from the germline V gene are SGHVS and FQNEAQ. The length of the CDR3 is 14 residues. The CDR3 sequence: CASSISRGDTEAFF. The CDR3 DNA sequence: TGTGCCAGCAGCATTTCCAGGGGGGACACTGAAGCTTTCTTT.

This rearrangement joins TRBV25-1 to TRBJ2-7; D perhaps matches TRBD1 (5 bases). The CDR3 loop spans 15 amino acids. V lost 4 bases and J lost 2, with 15 bases in between. Germline lookup yields CDR1 MGHDK and CDR2 SYGVNS. The CDR3 spells CASSGRVAFAYEQYF. The CDR3 DNA follows: TGTGCCAGCAGTGGCAGGGTTGCCTTCGCCTACGAGCAGTACTTC.

This clonotype was seen many times. The rearrangement links TRBV10-2 to TRBJ2-7, with 7 bases aligning to TRBD2. The germline CDR1 and CDR2 sequences are WSHSY and SAAADI. V was pared by 0 bases and J by 5 bases, with 7 bases of the junction left unmatched. The CDR3 covers 15 residues. CDR3 amino acids: CASSESGGEGHEQYF. The CDR3 coding sequence is TGCGCCAGCAGTGAGTCGGGCGGGGAGGGACACGAGCAGTACTTC.

The J gene is TRBJ2-3, the V gene TRBV20-1, with 7 bases lining up with TRBD1. Trimming took 5 bases from V and 5 from J; bases not matched to a gene: 7. CDR3 size: 13 residues. Per germline, CDR1 DFQATT and CDR2 SNEGSKA (reference sequence). CDR3 residues: CSAETGWGDTQYF. In DNA, the CDR3 is TGCAGTGCTGAGACAGGGTGGGGAGATACGCAGTATTTT.

The chain uses TRBV25-1 and TRBJ2-7; D remains unclear. The CDR3 totals 12 residues. The germline V gene encodes CDR1 MGHDK and CDR2 SYGVNS. V lost 6 bases and J lost 4, with 10 bases in between. The CDR3 coding sequence is TGTGCCAGCAGGGTCGGGTTTTACGAGCAGTACTTC. Amino acid sequence: CASRVGFYEQYF.

The table lists this clonotype with many counts. This sequence joins TRBV29-1 and TRBJ1-2; no clear D. In germline, CDR1 is SQVTM, CDR2 ANQGSEA. V lost 8 bases and J 6 bases, leaving 16 bases between the germline ends. The CDR3 is 12 residues long. In DNA form, the CDR3 reads TGCAGCACAAACTCGGGCGGTGATGGCTACACCTTC. Protein product: CSTNSGGDGYTF.

The chain combines TRBV6-4 with TRBJ2-3, with 7 bases aligning to TRBD2. J was trimmed by 1 base and V by 4 bases; bases with no gene match: 2. CDR1 is MRHNA, CDR2 SNTAGT, per germline. The CDR3 totals 14 residues. In DNA form, the CDR3 reads TGTGCCAGCAGTGCTCTAGCGGGCACAGATACGCAGTATTTT. Translating it yields CASSALAGTDTQYF.

The chain carries TRBV13 and TRBJ2-7, with D perhaps matching TRBD1 or TRBD2 (6 bases each). Germline V gives CDR1 PRHDT, CDR2 FYEKMQ (reference sequence). V was clipped by 3 bases and J by 0 bases, with 27 bases between them. This CDR3 has 20 amino acids. This chain's CDR3 is CASSFRGGRLTVGGSYEQYF. CDR3 sequence (DNA): TGTGCCAGCAGCTTTAGAGGGGGGAGGCTCACAGTGGGTGGCTCCTACGAGCAGTACTTC.